This T cell receptor (beta chain) was sequenced during a study of T cell responses to AZD1222 COVID-19 vaccine (dated by TCRdb to the early 2020s). Looking at the study overall: A total of approximately 230 trial participants underwent TCR sequencing, of whom approximately 210 received two doses of AZD1222 and roughly 25 received two doses of the MenACWY control vaccine. Trial participants were enrolled by age into subgroups of 18-55, 56-69 and 70-plus years, and 148, 28 and 57 TCR-sequenced participants, respectively, were included in these subgroups.

Notes on this clone: This receptor's antigen is unknown. The sample holds no much larger clone one base away, and base qualities are not on file.

Study-wide conclusions, independent of this receptor: Reportedly, almost half of the unique spike-specific TCRs recognized epitopes lying outside the regions that are mutated in the B.1.351 and B.1.1.7 variants. Participants were mostly white British, with more females than males. The authors suggested clonal diversity may have been underestimated. A significant rise in spike-specific TCR breadth and depth was observed after two AZD1222 doses relative to day 0 and relative to MenACWY recipients. No day 14 peak-response samples were available, so repertoires were characterized only after the peak T cell response. In the small 56-69-year group, the increase in depth fell short of significance, most likely because of low power. Vaccine-associated CD4 TCRs spanned the whole spike protein, with dominant responses in regions 160-218 and 743-854. Conclusions about previously exposed vaccinees are limited, since just 5 to 7 AZD1222 recipients were seropositive for SARS-CoV-2 at baseline.

Per the germline V gene, SGHAT is the CDR1 and FQNNGV is the CDR2. V lost 3 bases and J lost 5 bases; the stretch between them is 13 bases long. CDR3 length: 15 amino acids, cysteine to phenylalanine. Of all the DNA, just the CDR3 is kept, 45 bases in frame from base 1. According to the study, the label for this sample's time point signals: baseline before first vaccination. The treatment or condition label of this sample denotes: meningococcal conjugate vaccine given as trial control. Samples from vaccinated people were obtained from the UK trials COV001 and COV002, which included a single-blind randomized controlled phase 2/3 trial of AZD1222 (ChAdOx1 nCoV-19) in healthy adults. Trial participant PBMC samples were collected at day 0 and day 28 after the second dose for TCRbeta chain sequencing. The CDR3 regions of human TCRbeta chains were subjected to immunosequencing. As for the authors' bioinformatics: Repertoire TCRs were checked for matches against a reference library of SARS-CoV-2-specific TCRs that had been generated using the MIRA antigen-specificity platform. Breadth was defined as the fraction of unique TCRs that were SARS-CoV-2-associated, and depth was defined as the fraction of total T cells that were SARS-CoV-2-associated. Using the MIRA data, every spike-specific TCR was mapped to the spike region that the TCR reacted to and assigned to either a CD4 or a CD8 class. Log10-transformed breadth and depth values were compared by one-way ANOVA with Sidak's multiple comparisons tests. TCRdb stores this immuneACCESS table with in-frame sequences only. Part of the clones is absent; in the studies checked, under half of the shortfall reflects unresolved V genes, and no reason is known for the rest. V and J calls and clone size come straight from that table; D and trimming were deduced from the DNA. This sample is represented by some 150,000 clones; approximately 87% of them were singletons. Jointly, the top ten make up 5.5% of the sample.

This sequence originates from an adult in good health. The chain joins TRBV11-2 to TRBJ1-4, with a weak D call of TRBD1 (6 bases match). The sequencing used peripheral blood, collected on day 0 of MenACWY control vaccination. The DNA reads TGTGCCAGCAGCTTGCGAACGACAGGAAATGAAAAACTGTTTTTT. It translates as CASSLRTTGNEKLFF.